This entry lists 28 T cell receptor beta chains sequenced from one sample in a study of blood T cells in healthy people across ages. Primers used in a second PCR of roughly 6 to 11 cycles were a sample-barcoded 5' primer and a J-beta primer mix. TCRdb used MiXCR to reprocess the 5' RACE reads, holding one entry per CDR3 protein. Of some 940,000 distinct CDR3 sequences listed, around 29% were seen once; the top ten hold around 9.6%. These records were also assigned to another study, of T cells of mothers and their children.

Sequencing was carried out using blood. All receptors come from a woman in her forties in good health.

This clonotype was seen repeatedly, ten times or more. The chain carries TRBV6-2 or TRBV6-3 and TRBJ1-5; D not resolved. V was clipped by 4 bases and J by 0 bases, with 19 bases between them. This CDR3 is built from 18 residues. CDR1 is MNHEY, CDR2 SVGEGT, per germline. The CDR3 DNA is TGTGCCAGCAGTTCCCAATTCGGGCGAGACTCTAGCAATCAGCCCCAGCATTTT. This sequence encodes CASSSQFGRDSSNQPQHF.

In its sample, this clonotype was seen a few times. The chain links TRBV12-3 or TRBV12-4 to TRBJ1-2; the D is unclear. The CDR3 consists of 12 residues. V lost 2 bases and J 10 bases, leaving 11 bases between the germline ends. The CDR3 sequence: CASSLLFGDYTF. In DNA form, the CDR3 reads TGTGCCAGCAGTTTATTGTTTGGAGACTACACCTTC.

This clonotype was counted many times. V is TRBV5-1 and J is TRBJ2-7, with D tentatively TRBD1 (6 bases). CDR3 length equals 14 residues. Germline CDR1 reads SGHRS; CDR2 reads YFSETQ. Trimming removed 3 bases at V and 0 bases at J, with 10 bases between. In DNA, the CDR3 is TGCGCCAGCAGCTCCGGGACACACTCCTACGAGCAGTACTTC. Translated: CASSSGTHSYEQYF.

This chain uses TRBV7-9 with TRBJ2-1; D not certain. Deletions cut 7 bases from V and 0 bases from J, with 10 bases between. CDR1 is SEHNR, CDR2 FQNEAQ, per germline (reference sequence). The length of the CDR3 is 14 residues. In DNA, the CDR3 is TGTGCCAGCAAGGGCTTTGGCTCCTACAATGAGCAGTTCTTC. Amino acid sequence: CASKGFGSYNEQFF.

Ten or more counts support this clonotype. The chain recombines TRBV4-1 with TRBJ1-2; TRBD1 aligns across 10 bases. The CDR3 extends over 17 amino acids. The V gene end was trimmed by 3 bases and the J gene end by 7 bases; junction bases not matched to a gene: 14. In germline, CDR1 is MGHRA, CDR2 YSYEKL. The CDR3 sequence is CASSHGGQGISTLGYTF. CDR3 nucleotide sequence: TGCGCCAGCAGCCATGGGGGACAGGGGATAAGCACACTTGGCTACACCTTC.

In this sample, this clonotype turned up a few times. The chain employs TRBV20-1 and TRBJ1-1; 8 nucleotides agree with TRBD1. Germline-derived CDR1 and CDR2 are DFQATT and SNEGSKA (reference sequence). The length of the CDR3 is 16 residues. With V trimmed by 6 bases and J by 4 bases, 16 bases remained unmatched. The CDR3 loop is CSANPGGEGAFTEAFF. As DNA, the CDR3 is TGCAGTGCGAACCCAGGGGGCGAAGGAGCGTTCACTGAAGCTTTCTTT.

In its sample, this clonotype was seen a few times. This sequence joins TRBV9 and TRBJ1-1; no reliable D call. The CDR3 length is 15 residues. V lost 0 bases to trimming and J lost 1 base, with 10 bases between them. Germline assignment: CDR1 SGDLS and CDR2 YYNGEE. CDR3 protein: CASSVAARGNTEAFF. The CDR3 bases are TGTGCCAGCAGCGTAGCTGCCCGAGGGAACACTGAAGCTTTCTTT.

This clonotype showed up just a few times. Germline is not matched at one junction end, which may reflect a read error. This chain uses TRBV7-2 with TRBJ1-1, with unresolved D. The germline CDR1 and CDR2 sequences are SGHTA and FQGNSA. This CDR3 contains 12 residues. The CDR3 coding sequence is TGCTCCACCCGGGGAGGGAGTACTGAAGCTTTCTTT. Residues: CSTRGGSTEAFF.

The sample holds a few counts of this clonotype. This chain connects TRBV5-1 to TRBJ2-7; 9 nucleotides match TRBD2. After removal of 4 bases from V and 3 bases from J, the junction contained 8 bases not matched to a gene. The CDR3 is 15 amino acids. The V gene's germline CDR1 is SGHRS and CDR2 YFSETQ. The CDR3 DNA reads as TGCGCCAGCAGCGAGAGCGGGGGGACCATCTACGAGCAGTACTTC. It yields the protein CASSESGGTIYEQYF.

This clonotype was counted only a few times. The rearrangement links TRBV6-5 to TRBJ2-2, with D possibly TRBD1 on 5 matching bases. Germline V gene sequence: CDR1 MNHEY, CDR2 SVGAGI. The CDR3 covers 16 residues. Trimming removed 1 base from V and 0 bases from J, with 9 bases in between. The CDR3 DNA sequence: TGTGCCAGCAGTTACTGGGGCAGACCGAACACCGGGGAGCTGTTTTTT. This encodes CASSYWGRPNTGELFF.

V and J are TRBV12-3 or TRBV12-4 and TRBJ1-5; 10 nucleotides align to TRBD1. The CDR3 has 16 residues. V shed 6 bases and J 0 bases; nucleotides not matched to a gene: 5. The CDR3: CASSPGQGLSNQPQHF. CDR3 DNA sequence: TGTGCCAGCAGCCCGGGACAGGGGCTTAGCAATCAGCCCCAGCATTTT.

The rearrangement uses TRBV15 and TRBJ1-5; D remains ambiguous. The germline V and J ends were trimmed by 0 bases and 2 bases, with 5 bases remaining between them. The CDR3 covers 14 residues. The germline gives CDR1 LNHNV, CDR2 YYDKDF (reference sequence). The CDR3 reads CATSRDHGNQPQHF. In DNA form, the CDR3 reads TGTGCCACCAGCAGAGATCATGGCAATCAGCCCCAGCATTTT.

The genes are TRBV4-3 and TRBJ2-7, with TRBD2 matching over 9 bases. Germline V CDR1 and CDR2: LGHNA, YSLEER. Losses at the gene ends were 1 base for V and 4 bases for J; bases not matched to a gene: 5. The CDR3 has 15 residues. The CDR3 bases are TGCGCCAGCAGCCAAGGGCAAGCGGGGGGATACGAGCAGTACTTC. It is translated as CASSQGQAGGYEQYF.

The rearrangement uses TRBV24-1 and TRBJ1-1; 8 positions agree with TRBD1. CDR1 KGHDR and CDR2 SFDVKD come from the germline V gene. J lost 5 bases, V lost 10 bases, and 5 bases had no gene match. CDR3 length: 12 amino acids. In DNA, the CDR3 is TGTGCCACACAAACAGGGGGGACTGAAGCTTTCTTT. Its translation: CATQTGGTEAFF.

This clonotype was observed a few times. The rearrangement joins TRBV7-9 to TRBJ2-7; 7 bases are a match to TRBD2. Germline V lookup: CDR1 SEHNR, CDR2 FQNEAQ (reference sequence). This CDR3 comprises 17 residues. V was pared by 2 bases and J by 2 bases, with 12 bases of the junction left unmatched. The CDR3 nucleotides are TGTGCCAGCAGCTTATATATCGGGGGGAGGGGAACCTACGAGCAGTACTTC. It encodes CASSLYIGGRGTYEQYF. The whole variable domain, filled in from reference TRBV7-9 and TRBJ2-7, reads DTGVSQNPRHKITKRGQNVTFRCDPISEHNRLYWYRQTLGQGPEFLTYFQNEAQLEKSRLLSDRFSAERPKGSFSTLEIQRTEQGDSAMYLCASSLYIGGRGTYEQYFGPGTRLTVT.

This clonotype was counted a single time. The chain is built from TRBV20-1 and TRBJ2-7, with no clear D. The CDR3 runs 17 residues. The germline V gene has CDR1 DFQATT and CDR2 SNEGSKA (reference sequence). Trimming removed 4 bases from V and 2 bases from J, with 24 bases in between. CDR3 protein: CSAIILGSAEFAYEQYF. Here the CDR3 DNA reads TGCAGTGCTATAATCCTTGGGTCCGCCGAGTTCGCCTACGAGCAGTACTTC.

The J gene is TRBJ2-5, the V gene TRBV7-9; a possible D gene is TRBD2 (6 bases). The CDR3 has 16 amino acids. Germline V gene lookup returns CDR1 SEHNR and CDR2 FQNEAQ (reference sequence). With 8 bases removed from V and 4 bases from J, the gap between germline ends came to 23 bases. CDR3 amino acids: CASSKGAQRAGETQYF. The CDR3 DNA reads TGTGCCAGCTCCAAGGGCGCACAGCGGGCGGGAGAGACCCAGTACTTC.

The CDR3 nucleotides read TGTGCCAGCAGCTCGGGACTAGCGGGGGAGAACACCGGGGAGCTGTTTTTT. This encodes CASSSGLAGENTGELFF. The chain combines TRBV7-2 with TRBJ2-2; 14 nucleotides align to TRBD2. J lost 1 base, V lost 4 bases, and 2 bases had no gene match. The CDR3 totals 17 residues. Per the germline V gene, CDR1 is SGHTA and CDR2 is FQGNSA.

In its sample, this clonotype was seen a few times. This rearrangement joins TRBV11-2 to TRBJ1-5; D is uncertain. CDR3 length equals 19 residues. The V gene lost 0 bases and the J gene lost 0 bases, with 18 bases spanning the gap. CDR1 and CDR2 (germline): SGHAT, FQNNGV. The CDR3 sequence is CASSLDSYEQSYSNQPQHF. The DNA for the CDR3 is TGTGCCAGCAGCTTAGACTCCTACGAGCAGTCTTATAGCAATCAGCCCCAGCATTTT.

The chain links TRBV28 to TRBJ1-1; D is ambiguous. V was shortened by 7 bases and J by 0 bases, with 12 bases between the two germline ends. Germline assignment: CDR1 MDHEN and CDR2 SYDVKM. The CDR3 covers 14 residues. DNA for the CDR3: TGTGCCAGCACCCTGCACCGGCTGAACACTGAAGCTTTCTTT. As protein: CASTLHRLNTEAFF.

V is TRBV29-1 and J is TRBJ2-1, with no clear D. This CDR3 contains 12 residues. The germline V gene has CDR1 SQVTM and CDR2 ANQGSEA. The V gene lost 4 bases and the J gene lost 4 bases, with 8 bases spanning the gap. CDR3 sequence: CSVAARYNEQFF. Here the CDR3 DNA reads TGCAGCGTTGCTGCGAGATACAATGAGCAGTTCTTC.

About this clonotype itself: A clone one base away is much larger, so this may be a read error. The rearrangement uses TRBV4-1 and TRBJ2-1; TRBD2 agrees at 12 bases. The J call may not be correct, given that the DNA end is closer to TRBJ2-7. The CDR3 has 16 amino acids. The germline V gene has CDR1 MGHRA and CDR2 YSYEKL. The CDR3 protein is CASSPRTSGDYNEQYF. The CDR3 nucleotides read TGCGCCAGCAGCCCCCGGACTAGCGGGGACTACAATGAGCAGTACTTC.

The gene calls are TRBV20-1 and TRBJ1-5; D gene unclear. Trimming removed 5 bases at V and 4 bases at J, with 15 bases between. This CDR3 comprises 14 residues. CDR1 and CDR2 from the germline V gene are DFQATT and SNEGSKA (reference sequence). The CDR3 bases are TGCAGTGCTTCAACGGACGGGGTGAATCAGCCCCAGCATTTT. Its protein product is CSASTDGVNQPQHF.

This clonotype was seen only a few times. The chain uses TRBV5-1 and TRBJ2-6, with 9 bases aligning to TRBD1. Germline assignment: CDR1 SGHRS and CDR2 YFSETQ. J was trimmed by 2 bases and V by 4 bases; bases with no gene match: 7. The CDR3 spans 17 residues. The CDR3 DNA reads TGCGCCAGCAGCCTGGGACAGGGAGTGCCTGGGGCCAACGTCCTGACTTTC. Encoded protein: CASSLGQGVPGANVLTF.

There are a few counts of this clonotype. This chain uses TRBV7-9 with TRBJ2-1; D is undetermined. Germline CDR1 SEHNR, CDR2 FQNEAQ (reference sequence). CDR3 size: 14 residues. V lost 1 base, J lost 9 bases, and 13 bases lay in between. The CDR3 DNA reads TGTGCCAGCAGCTTAGTATTGGCGGACGTTGAGCAGTTCTTC. Protein product: CASSLVLADVEQFF. The full variable domain, completed using reference TRBV7-9 and TRBJ2-1, is DTGVSQNPRHKITKRGQNVTFRCDPISEHNRLYWYRQTLGQGPEFLTYFQNEAQLEKSRLLSDRFSAERPKGSFSTLEIQRTEQGDSAMYLCASSLVLADVEQFFGPGTRLTVL.

The rearrangement joins TRBV28 to TRBJ1-4, with D hard to call. CDR3 size: 19 residues. V lost 0 bases and J lost 0, with 17 bases in between. Germline V gives CDR1 MDHEN, CDR2 SYDVKM. The CDR3 spells CASSLWSPLESATNEKLFF. CDR3 sequence (DNA): TGTGCCAGCAGTTTATGGTCCCCTCTGGAGTCTGCAACTAATGAAAAACTGTTTTTT.

This clonotype appeared a few times. J is TRBJ2-7 and V is TRBV27, with D possibly called TRBD1 or TRBD2 (5 bases each). This CDR3 region has 15 residues. Germline CDR1 reads MNHEY; CDR2 reads SMNVEV (reference sequence). V shed 0 bases and J shed 2 bases, with 11 bases lying between them. The chain's CDR3 is CASSLSRDHPYEQYF. The CDR3, as DNA: TGTGCCAGCAGTTTATCCCGGGACCACCCCTACGAGCAGTACTTC.

Regarding this clonotype: A single base separates this from a much larger clone, so it may be a read error. The chain links TRBV6-2 or TRBV6-3 to TRBJ2-7; 9 bases are a match to TRBD1. Germline CDR1 is MNHEY and CDR2 is SVGEGT. The CDR3 has 18 residues. Losses at the gene ends were 4 bases for V and 3 bases for J; bases not matched to a gene: 16. CDR3 bases: TGTGCCAGCAGTTCCGGGACAGGGCGGTCGTCAGGATGCTACGAGCAGTACTTC. It yields the protein CASSSGTGRSSGCYEQYF.